This T cell receptor beta chain was obtained from a study of cytomegalovirus exposure and HLA in healthy donors. TCRdb's table, derived via immunoSEQ multiplex PCR, lists solely in-frame clones and lacks some. In the table there are 210,000 or so clones, just over 85% of which are singletons. With respect to this clone: Its antigen is not known.

The germline V gene encodes CDR1 MNHEY and CDR2 SMNVEV (reference sequence). Trimming took off 0 bases at V and 3 bases at J, with 16 bases between the two ends. The CDR3 is 17 amino acids. Overall study findings and caveats: A classifier reportedly called cytomegalovirus status with high sensitivity and specificity. Rare TCR sequences predominated, though certain public TCRs were found in many donors.

This clonotype was sampled from a woman younger than 30 in good health and CMV-seronegative. Sequencing was carried out using PBMCs. The rearrangement joins TRBV27 to TRBJ2-3, with D tentatively TRBD1 (6 bases). CDR3 nucleotide sequence: TGTGCCAGCAGTTTATCAGTGGGGGCAAGCGGTACAGATACGCAGTATTTT. Its translation is CASSLSVGASGTDTQYF.